This passage covers 10 T cell receptor beta chains from one sample sequenced in a study of blood T cell repertoires in COVID-19. Libraries were prepared by immunoSEQ multiplex PCR; TCRdb keeps only in-frame clonotypes and omits some of them. The sample consists of about 150,000 clones, around 86% of them appearing once. Source material: peripheral blood. Receptor source: a man between 65 and 85 years old with acute or convalescent COVID-19.

CDR3 residues: CASRGQRVPGNTIYF. As DNA, the CDR3 is TGTGCCAGTCGGGGACAACGCGTTCCTGGAAACACCATATATTTT. The rearrangement links TRBV19 to TRBJ1-3, with a tentative D call TRBD1 (6 bases). Germline V gene lookup returns CDR1 LNHDA and CDR2 SQIVND (reference sequence). The V and J ends lost 8 bases and 2 bases respectively, with 16 bases between them. This CDR3 comprises 15 residues.

V gene TRBV5-1 combines with J gene TRBJ2-3; D is perhaps TRBD2 (7 bases). CDR1 and CDR2 from the germline V gene are SGHRS and YFSETQ. Trimming removed 2 bases from V and 3 bases from J, with 13 bases in between. The CDR3 spans 15 residues. The CDR3 reads CASSLGGARTDTQYF. DNA of the CDR3: TGCGCCAGCAGCTTAGGGGGGGCGAGAACAGATACGCAGTATTTT. The whole variable domain, filled in from reference TRBV5-1 and TRBJ2-3, reads KAGVTQTPRYLIKTRGQQVTLSCSPISGHRSVSWYQQTPGQGLQFLFEYFSETQRNKGNFPGRFSGRQFSNSRSEMNVSTLELGDSALYLCASSLGGARTDTQYFGPGTRLTVL.

The chain has TRBV11-2 and TRBJ2-2, with TRBD2 identical over 11 bases. The CDR3 totals 16 residues. The J segment lost 7 bases and the V segment lost 4 bases, leaving 8 bases of the junction unmatched. The germline V gene encodes CDR1 SGHAT and CDR2 FQNNGV. In nucleotides, the CDR3 is TGTGCCAGCAGCTGGGAGGCTAGCGGGAGGATCGGGGAGCTGTTTTTT. Its protein product is CASSWEASGRIGELFF. Full variable domain (missing parts from reference TRBV11-2 and TRBJ2-2): EAGVAQSPRYKIIEKRQSVAFWCNPISGHATLYWYQQILGQGPKLLIQFQNNGVVDDSQLPKDRFSAERLKGVDSTLKIQPAKLEDSAVYLCASSWEASGRIGELFFGEGSRLTVL.

The chain has TRBV5-1 and TRBJ1-5, with D maybe TRBD1 (6 bases). With 4 bases removed from V and 0 bases from J, the gap between germline ends came to 11 bases. Germline V gene lookup returns CDR1 SGHRS and CDR2 YFSETQ. The CDR3 has 15 residues. CDR3 nucleotide sequence: TGCGCCAGCAGCCCGGGGGGGCCTAGCAATCAGCCCCAGCATTTT. Residues: CASSPGGPSNQPQHF. The full variable domain, with the rest looked up from reference TRBV5-1 and TRBJ1-5, is KAGVTQTPRYLIKTRGQQVTLSCSPISGHRSVSWYQQTPGQGLQFLFEYFSETQRNKGNFPGRFSGRQFSNSRSEMNVSTLELGDSALYLCASSPGGPSNQPQHFGDGTRLSIL.

This clone was recorded once. The chain carries TRBV27 and TRBJ2-7; D is uncertain. Germline CDR1 MNHEY, CDR2 SMNVEV (reference sequence). The CDR3 is made up of 11 amino acids. V was trimmed by 3 bases and J by 3 bases, leaving 3 bases between them. The CDR3: CASSFLYEQYF. The CDR3 nucleotides are TGTGCCAGCAGTTTTCTCTACGAGCAGTACTTC.

This rearrangement joins TRBV5-1 to TRBJ2-7; 9 positions match TRBD2. This CDR3 comprises 13 residues. The germline CDR1 and CDR2 sequences are SGHRS and YFSETQ. V lost 2 bases, J lost 5 bases, and 2 bases stayed unmatched. CDR3 in amino acids: CASSFRTSDEQYF. CDR3 nucleotides: TGCGCCAGCAGCTTTCGGACTAGCGACGAGCAGTACTTC.

The genes are TRBV19 and TRBJ1-5; D is possibly TRBD1 (5 bases). Germline CDR1 and CDR2: LNHDA and SQIVND (reference sequence). Between the trimmed V and J ends, which lost 4 bases and 5 bases, there was a span of 15 bases. The CDR3 is 15 amino acids. CDR3 bases: TGTGCCAGTAGTACCTCGGGGGGGTCCCATCAGCCCCAGCATTTT. This translates into CASSTSGGSHQPQHF.

This clone was recorded only once. V and J are TRBV11-2 and TRBJ1-2; weak D call: TRBD1 (5 bases). Germline loops: CDR1 SGHAT, CDR2 FQNNGV. V dropped 0 bases and J dropped 4 bases, with 12 bases sitting between them. There are 15 residues in the CDR3. The CDR3 region is CASSLDQQGSYGYTF. In nucleotides, the CDR3 is TGTGCCAGCAGCTTAGATCAGCAGGGTTCCTATGGCTACACCTTC. Full variable domain (outside the CDR3, taken from reference TRBV11-2 and TRBJ1-2): EAGVAQSPRYKIIEKRQSVAFWCNPISGHATLYWYQQILGQGPKLLIQFQNNGVVDDSQLPKDRFSAERLKGVDSTLKIQPAKLEDSAVYLCASSLDQQGSYGYTFGSGTRLTVV.

V and J are TRBV10-3 and TRBJ2-1, with 12 nucleotides matching TRBD2. Germline V lookup: CDR1 ENHRY, CDR2 SYGVKD. Trimming removed 5 bases from V and 4 bases from J; junction bases left unmatched: 3. The CDR3 has 15 amino acids. This CDR3 is CAISSSGRGYNEQFF. In DNA form, the CDR3 reads TGTGCCATCAGTTCTAGCGGGAGGGGATACAATGAGCAGTTCTTC.

The V call is TRBV13, the J call TRBJ1-2; D is uncertain. Germline CDR1 and CDR2: PRHDT and FYEKMQ (reference sequence). There are 14 residues in the CDR3. The V end lost 0 bases, the J end lost 7 bases, and 12 bases lay between the germline ends. CDR3 region: CASSLGAVNGGYTF. The CDR3 DNA reads TGTGCCAGCAGCTTAGGGGCGGTTAATGGTGGCTACACCTTC.